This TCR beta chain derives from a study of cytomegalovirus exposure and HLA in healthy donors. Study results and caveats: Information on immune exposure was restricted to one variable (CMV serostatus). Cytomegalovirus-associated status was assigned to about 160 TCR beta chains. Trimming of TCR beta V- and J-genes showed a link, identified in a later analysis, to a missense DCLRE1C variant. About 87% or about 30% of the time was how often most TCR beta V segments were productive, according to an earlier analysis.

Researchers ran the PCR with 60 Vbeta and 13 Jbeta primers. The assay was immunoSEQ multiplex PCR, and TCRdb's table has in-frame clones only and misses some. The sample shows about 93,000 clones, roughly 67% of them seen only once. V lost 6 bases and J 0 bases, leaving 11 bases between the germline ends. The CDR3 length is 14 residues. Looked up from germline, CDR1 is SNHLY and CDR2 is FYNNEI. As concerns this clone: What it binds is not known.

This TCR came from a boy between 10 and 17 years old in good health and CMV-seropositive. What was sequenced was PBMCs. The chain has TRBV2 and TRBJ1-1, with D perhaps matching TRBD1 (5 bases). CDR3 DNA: TGTGCCAGCAGCCAACAGGCTATGAACACTGAAGCTTTCTTT. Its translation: CASSQQAMNTEAFF.